The 29 T cell receptor beta chains in this list originate from one sample, sequenced in a study of CD8+ T cells in alopecia areata (dated by TCRdb to the late 2010s). The time point label corresponds to: less than 25 weeks on oral tofacitinib. This specimen's treatment or condition label, interpreted: oral pan-JAK inhibitor, 5-10 mg twice daily. The library was made by the immunoSEQ multiplex PCR assay. To provide template for TCR sequencing, every sample had RNA extracted and reverse transcribed into cDNA. TCRdb provides this immuneACCESS table in a form limited to in-frame rearrangements. Some clones are lacking; in checked studies, under half of them reflect an unresolved V gene, and why the rest are absent is not known. The sample yields 190,000 or so clones; around three fifths were counted once. The top ten clonotypes cover roughly 12% of the sample. The sample was CD8+ T cells sorted from blood, taken at week 24, from a patient treated with tofacitinib. These receptors all come from a human donor with alopecia areata.

This clone was seen only once. This chain links TRBV7-8 with TRBJ1-4; the D gene is possibly TRBD1 (6 bases). The ends were cut back, 5 bases at V and 5 bases at J, with 15 bases in the middle. Germline V lookup: CDR1 SGHVS, CDR2 FQNEAQ. This CDR3 spans 15 amino acids. The CDR3: CASSPPGQGNEKLFF. CDR3 nucleotide sequence: TGTGCCAGCAGCCCTCCGGGACAAGGAAATGAAAAACTGTTTTTT.

The sample holds a few counts of this clone. The V and J genes are TRBV4-2 and TRBJ2-5; maybe TRBD1 (6 bases). V dropped 1 base and J dropped 0 bases, with 24 bases sitting between them. The germline gives CDR1 LGHNA, CDR2 YNFKEQ. This CDR3 comprises 20 residues. The CDR3 nucleotides are TGTGCCAGCAGCCAAGCTCGGGACATAGAGGACTTTTGGTACCAAGAGACCCAGTACTTC. Amino acid sequence: CASSQARDIEDFWYQETQYF.

CDR3 DNA: TGTGCCAGCAGCCAAGGAGTTCTGGAGTTTGACATTCAGTACTTC. The encoded protein is CASSQGVLEFDIQYF. The chain has TRBV14 and TRBJ2-4; D gene unclear. V gave up 1 base and J gave up 8 bases, with 15 bases separating them. There are 15 residues in the CDR3. Germline V lookup: CDR1 SGHDN, CDR2 FVKESK.

The chain joins TRBV5-1 to TRBJ2-1, with D hard to call. V was trimmed by 4 bases and J by 5 bases, leaving 13 bases between them. The CDR3 totals 14 residues. Germline CDR1 and CDR2: SGHRS and YFSETQ. CDR3 sequence reads: CASSLPTSDNEQFF. Written as DNA, the CDR3 is TGCGCCAGCAGCCTGCCGACTTCGGACAATGAGCAGTTCTTC.

J is TRBJ2-7 and V is TRBV23-1; 7 positions match TRBD1. TRBV23-1 is annotated as an ORF whose role is uncertain. The CDR3 length is 13 residues. The ends lost 1 base at V and 5 bases at J; junction bases unmatched: 2. The CDR3 spells CASSQLRGHEQYF. The CDR3 region has the DNA TGCGCCAGCAGTCAATTGAGGGGGCACGAGCAGTACTTC.

The chain combines TRBV27 with TRBJ2-2; 10 bases map to TRBD1. The germline CDR1 and CDR2 sequences are MNHEY and SMNVEV (reference sequence). J gave up 5 bases and V 5 bases, and 17 bases lay outside the gene matches. CDR3 length: 19 residues. CDR3 nucleotides: TGTGCCAGCAGTAGAAAGACGGTGGGGACAGGGGAGGATACCGGGGAGCTGTTTTTT. The encoded protein is CASSRKTVGTGEDTGELFF.

The rearrangement links TRBV6-1 to TRBJ1-1; no firm D call. V was clipped by 5 bases and J by 6 bases, with 10 bases between them. CDR3 length: 12 residues. CDR1 is MNHNS and CDR2 is SASEGT in the germline V gene. The CDR3 coding sequence is TGTGCCAGCAGTCTAGGTGTCCCTGAAGCTTTCTTT. This gives the protein CASSLGVPEAFF.

V usage is TRBV27 and J usage is TRBJ2-7; TRBD1 matches 10 bases. In germline, CDR1 is MNHEY, CDR2 SMNVEV (reference sequence). V lost 4 bases to trimming and J lost 7 bases; unmatched junction nucleotides: 7. The CDR3 is made up of 14 amino acids. This CDR3 reads CASSSGQGLSEQYF. CDR3 DNA: TGTGCCAGCAGTTCGGGACAGGGGTTGAGTGAGCAGTACTTC.

This chain links TRBV4-1 with TRBJ2-7, with 10 positions matching TRBD1. Trimming cost V 5 bases and J 4 bases; bases outside gene matches: 14. This CDR3 contains 17 residues. Germline CDR1 reads MGHRA; CDR2 reads YSYEKL. CDR3 DNA sequence: TGCGCCAGCAGCGACGGGACAGGGGAGTTTGCGGTGTACGAGCAGTACTTC. It yields the protein CASSDGTGEFAVYEQYF.

This clone has only a few counts. The chain recombines TRBV6-6 with TRBJ2-7, with a tentative D call TRBD2 (6 bases). Germline V gives CDR1 MNHNY, CDR2 SVGAGI (reference sequence). The CDR3 runs 12 residues. Trimming removed 2 bases from V and 6 bases from J, with 8 bases in between. CDR3 DNA sequence: TGTGCCAGCAGTTACGGGGGGAGCGAGCAGTACTTC. Its protein is CASSYGGSEQYF.

The J gene is TRBJ2-4, the V gene TRBV11-2; D remains unclear. V lost 1 base and J lost 7, with 11 bases in between. The CDR3 consists of 14 residues. Looked up from germline, CDR1 is SGHAT and CDR2 is FQNNGV. For the CDR3, the DNA is TGTGCCAGCAGCTTAGGGGCAGGACCGAACATTCAGTACTTC. The encoded protein is CASSLGAGPNIQYF.

In its sample, this clone was seen once. The chain uses TRBV2 and TRBJ2-1, with TRBD1 matching over 8 bases. V was pared by 9 bases and J by 2 bases, with 6 bases of the junction left unmatched. Germline CDR1 reads SNHLY; CDR2 reads FYNNEI. The CDR3 has 14 amino acids. CDR3 nucleotides: TGTGCCAGTCGAGAACAGGGGGCCTACAATGAGCAGTTCTTC. Its protein product is CASREQGAYNEQFF.

V and J are TRBV6-5 and TRBJ2-5; D is unresolved. Germline loops: CDR1 MNHEY, CDR2 SVGAGI. This CDR3 contains 13 residues. Trimming took 3 bases from V and 5 from J, leaving 10 bases between them. This chain's CDR3 is CASSYLDGETQYF. CDR3 bases: TGTGCCAGCAGTTATCTTGATGGGGAGACCCAGTACTTC.

The rearrangement joins TRBV11-3 to TRBJ2-3, with D perhaps given as TRBD1 or TRBD2 (5 bases each). Germline loops: CDR1 SGHNT, CDR2 YENEEA. Between the trimmed V and J ends, which lost 0 bases and 2 bases, there was a span of 9 bases. The CDR3 runs 15 residues. CDR3 nucleotides: TGTGCCAGCAGCTTAGAATGGGACCACACAGATACGCAGTATTTT. It yields the protein CASSLEWDHTDTQYF.

Only a few counts were recorded for this clone. The chain links TRBV6-5 to TRBJ2-5, with 7 bases identical to TRBD1. The CDR3 covers 15 residues. V trimming: 6 bases; J trimming: 5 bases; junction bases outside the gene matches: 12. Germline V gene sequence: CDR1 MNHEY, CDR2 SVGAGI. CDR3: CASSSIRGPRETQYF. The DNA for the CDR3 is TGTGCCAGCAGCTCCATAAGGGGGCCTCGGGAGACCCAGTACTTC.

V and J are TRBV30 and TRBJ1-1; D remains unclear. The CDR3 length is 13 residues. CDR1 is GTSNPN and CDR2 is SVGIG in the germline V gene (reference sequence). V shed 0 bases and J shed 3 bases, with 8 bases lying between them. As DNA, the CDR3 is TGTGCCTGGAGTGTATATACACACACTGAAGCTTTCTTT. Protein: CAWSVYTHTEAFF.

The chain employs TRBV15 and TRBJ2-4, with a weak D call TRBD1 (6 bases). V lost 3 bases to trimming and J lost 2 bases, with 14 bases between them. The CDR3 contains 16 residues. In germline, CDR1 is LNHNV, CDR2 YYDKDF (reference sequence). The CDR3 DNA sequence: TGTGCCACCAGCAGGGCCTCGACAGGTACCAAAAACATTCAGTACTTC. It translates to CATSRASTGTKNIQYF.

J is TRBJ2-5 and V is TRBV6-4; D remains ambiguous. The germline V and J ends were trimmed by 4 bases and 5 bases, with 5 bases remaining between them. This CDR3 spans 11 amino acids. Germline lookup yields CDR1 MRHNA and CDR2 SNTAGT. This CDR3 is CASSARETQYF. DNA for the CDR3: TGTGCCAGCAGTGCTCGGGAGACCCAGTACTTC.

This clone was seen a few times. The chain recombines TRBV13 with TRBJ2-3; D gene ambiguous. The V gene's germline CDR1 is PRHDT and CDR2 FYEKMQ (reference sequence). V was pared by 5 bases and J by 6 bases, with 12 bases between. CDR3 length equals 13 residues. CDR3 amino acids: CASSPPLVDTQYF. The CDR3 region has the DNA TGTGCCAGCAGCCCCCCTCTTGTGGATACGCAGTATTTT.

The chain has TRBV29-1 and TRBJ2-3, with D uncertain. The germline V gene encodes CDR1 SQVTM and CDR2 ANQGSEA. This CDR3 has 10 amino acids. In DNA form, the CDR3 reads TGCGCCTCCAGCCCAGATACGCAGTATTTT. Its translation: CASSPDTQYF.

J is TRBJ1-1 and V is TRBV5-1; 9 positions match TRBD1. V dropped 4 bases and J dropped 5; count of bases not matched to a gene: 9. The CDR3 has 15 amino acids. Germline CDR1 is SGHRS and CDR2 is YFSETQ. CDR3 DNA sequence: TGCGCCAGCAGCGTAACAGGGGGCTTTGTTACTGAAGCTTTCTTT. Its protein product is CASSVTGGFVTEAFF.

The chain has TRBV29-1 and TRBJ2-1, with D tentatively TRBD1 or TRBD2 (5 bases each). The CDR3 runs to 14 residues. Between the trimmed V and J ends, which lost 1 base and 6 bases, there was a span of 13 bases. Germline CDR1 is SQVTM and CDR2 is ANQGSEA. For the CDR3, the DNA is TGCAGCGTTGAAGGTGGGGACGTGGGCAATGAGCAGTTCTTC. Its translation: CSVEGGDVGNEQFF.

Details on this clone: Distinct nucleotide sequences in the sample also encode this CDR3. CDR3 loop: CASSGSYEQYF. The CDR3 DNA is TGCGCCAGCAGTGGCAGCTACGAGCAGTACTTC. The chain uses TRBV5-1 and TRBJ2-7; D is ambiguous. The CDR3 is 11 residues long. Germline V gene sequence: CDR1 SGHRS, CDR2 YFSETQ. Trimming cost V 5 bases and J 3 bases, with 6 bases left between them. Filled out from reference TRBV5-1 and TRBJ2-7, the complete variable domain reads KAGVTQTPRYLIKTRGQQVTLSCSPISGHRSVSWYQQTPGQGLQFLFEYFSETQRNKGNFPGRFSGRQFSNSRSEMNVSTLELGDSALYLCASSGSYEQYFGPGTRLTVT.

The rearrangement uses TRBV27 and TRBJ2-7; D uncertain. The ends were cut back, 5 bases at V and 6 bases at J, with 11 bases in the middle. CDR1 and CDR2 (germline): MNHEY, SMNVEV (reference sequence). The CDR3 covers 12 residues. CDR3 sequence: CASSPSPGEQYF. The DNA for the CDR3 is TGTGCCAGCAGTCCGAGTCCGGGCGAGCAGTACTTC.

The gene calls are TRBV18 and TRBJ1-2, with a weak D call TRBD1 (6 bases). Germline CDR1 is KGHSH and CDR2 is LQKENI. With 3 bases removed from V and 1 base from J, the gap between germline ends came to 9 bases. The CDR3 loop spans 14 amino acids. In DNA, the CDR3 is TGTGCCAGCTCACCGGGCAGGGGTAACTATGGCTACACCTTC. Amino acids: CASSPGRGNYGYTF.

The rearrangement uses TRBV7-9 and TRBJ2-7; the D gene is possibly TRBD1 (5 bases). Per germline, CDR1 SEHNR and CDR2 FQNEAQ (reference sequence). Trimming took off 8 bases at V and 2 bases at J, with 19 bases between the two ends. The CDR3 consists of 15 residues. CDR3 sequence (DNA): TGTGCCAGCCGACAGTCTGTGGGGCCTACCTACGAGCAGTACTTC. Amino acids: CASRQSVGPTYEQYF.

The chain couples TRBV11-2 to TRBJ1-4, with TRBD1 matching over 8 bases. The V and J ends lost 4 bases and 6 bases, in that order; junction bases with no gene match: 10. Germline V gene data show CDR1 as SGHAT and CDR2 as FQNNGV. This CDR3 spans 16 amino acids. The CDR3 loop is CASSSRQGASDEKLFF. Here the CDR3 DNA reads TGTGCCAGCAGCTCGCGGCAGGGGGCTTCGGATGAAAAACTGTTTTTT.

This rearrangement joins TRBV28 to TRBJ1-5; a weak D match, TRBD1 (5 bases). V was trimmed by 3 bases and J by 6 bases, leaving 15 bases between them. The germline gives CDR1 MDHEN, CDR2 SYDVKM. CDR3 length equals 15 residues. CDR3 sequence (DNA): TGTGCCAGCAGTTTTTCAGGCACTGGGGGTCAGCCCCAGCATTTT. Translation gives CASSFSGTGGQPQHF.

The chain carries TRBV6-5 and TRBJ2-1, with D tentatively TRBD2 (5 bases). The V gene's germline CDR1 is MNHEY and CDR2 SVGAGI. V gave up 9 bases and J gave up 6 bases, with 12 bases separating them. The CDR3 consists of 12 residues. The CDR3 bases are TGTGCCAGTTGGAGAGGGTTCAATGAGCAGTTCTTC. It encodes CASWRGFNEQFF.